This TCR beta chain was sequenced for a study of control samples from healthy donors and cancer patients. Repertoires were generated with immunoSEQ multiplex PCR, while TCRdb's copy carries only in-frame clones and drops some. In the table there are 150,000 or so clones, about nine tenths of which are singletons. Germline assignment: CDR1 LGHDT and CDR2 YNNKEL (reference sequence). The CDR3 sequence is 15 residues long. The V gene end was trimmed by 1 base and the J gene end by 7 bases; junction bases not matched to a gene: 5. The rearrangement uses TRBV3-1 (or the pseudogene TRBV3-2) and TRBJ2-1; 9 positions match TRBD1. The source of this sequence is a man between 18 and 35 years old in good health. Material: blood. As DNA, the CDR3 is TGTGCCAGCAGCCAAGTACAGGGGGCATCAAATGAGCAGTTCTTC. Amino acids: CASSQVQGASNEQFF.